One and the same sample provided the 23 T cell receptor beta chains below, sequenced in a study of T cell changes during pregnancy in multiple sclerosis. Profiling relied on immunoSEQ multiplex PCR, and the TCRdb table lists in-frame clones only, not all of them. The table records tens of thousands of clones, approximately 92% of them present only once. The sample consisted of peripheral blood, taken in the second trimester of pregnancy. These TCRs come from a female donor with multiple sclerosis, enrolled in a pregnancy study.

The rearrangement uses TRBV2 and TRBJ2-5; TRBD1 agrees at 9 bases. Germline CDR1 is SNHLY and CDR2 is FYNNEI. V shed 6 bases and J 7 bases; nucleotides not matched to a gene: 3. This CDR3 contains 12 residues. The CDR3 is CASSEGQGTQYF. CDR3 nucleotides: TGTGCCAGCAGCGAGGGACAGGGGACCCAGTACTTC.

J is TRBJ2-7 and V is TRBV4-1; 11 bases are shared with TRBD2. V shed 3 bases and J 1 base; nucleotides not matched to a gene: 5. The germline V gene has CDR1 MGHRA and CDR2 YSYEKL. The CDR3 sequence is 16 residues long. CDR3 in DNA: TGCGCCAGCAGCCATCCCTCTAGCGGGGGGTCCTACGAGCAGTACTTC. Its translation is CASSHPSSGGSYEQYF.

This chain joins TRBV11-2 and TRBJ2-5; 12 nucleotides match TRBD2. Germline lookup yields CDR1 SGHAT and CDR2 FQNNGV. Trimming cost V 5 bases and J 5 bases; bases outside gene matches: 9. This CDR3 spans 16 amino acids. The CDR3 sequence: CASSPRTSGIQETQYF. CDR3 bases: TGTGCCAGCAGCCCAAGGACTAGCGGGATACAGGAGACCCAGTACTTC.

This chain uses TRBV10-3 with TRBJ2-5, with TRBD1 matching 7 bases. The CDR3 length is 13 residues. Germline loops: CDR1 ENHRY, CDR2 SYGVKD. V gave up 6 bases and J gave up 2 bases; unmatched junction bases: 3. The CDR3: CAISRDRQETQYF. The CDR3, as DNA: TGTGCCATCAGCCGGGACAGACAAGAGACCCAGTACTTC.

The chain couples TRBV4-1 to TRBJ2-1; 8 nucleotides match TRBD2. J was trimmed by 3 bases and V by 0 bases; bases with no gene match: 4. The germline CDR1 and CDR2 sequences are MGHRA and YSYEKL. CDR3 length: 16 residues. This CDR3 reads CASSQDELADYNEQFF. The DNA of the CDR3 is TGCGCCAGCAGCCAAGATGAACTAGCGGACTACAATGAGCAGTTCTTC.

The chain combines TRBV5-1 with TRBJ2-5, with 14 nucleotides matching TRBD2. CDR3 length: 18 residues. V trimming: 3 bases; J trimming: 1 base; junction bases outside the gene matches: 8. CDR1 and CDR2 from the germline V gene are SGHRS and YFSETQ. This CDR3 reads CASSSGLAGGRGQETQYF. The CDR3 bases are TGCGCCAGCAGCTCCGGACTAGCGGGGGGCCGGGGCCAAGAGACCCAGTACTTC.

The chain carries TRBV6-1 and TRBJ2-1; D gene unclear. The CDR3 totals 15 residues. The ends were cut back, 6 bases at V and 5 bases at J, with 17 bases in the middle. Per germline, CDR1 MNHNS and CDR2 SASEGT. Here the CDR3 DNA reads TGTGCCAGCAGATACGGAAGCGCTGGAGACAATGAGCAGTTCTTC. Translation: CASRYGSAGDNEQFF.

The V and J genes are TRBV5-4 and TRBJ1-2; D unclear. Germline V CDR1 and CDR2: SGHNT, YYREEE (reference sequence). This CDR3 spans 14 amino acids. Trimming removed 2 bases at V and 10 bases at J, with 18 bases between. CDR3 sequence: CASSLGAANSYYTF. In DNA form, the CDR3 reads TGTGCCAGCAGCTTAGGAGCAGCCAATTCTTACTACACCTTC.

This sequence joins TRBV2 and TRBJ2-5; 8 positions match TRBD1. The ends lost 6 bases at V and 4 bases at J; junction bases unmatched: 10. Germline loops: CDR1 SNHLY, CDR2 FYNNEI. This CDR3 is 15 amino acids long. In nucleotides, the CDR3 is TGTGCCAGCAGCCTTGGACAGGGCGCCTCAGAGACCCAGTACTTC. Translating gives CASSLGQGASETQYF.

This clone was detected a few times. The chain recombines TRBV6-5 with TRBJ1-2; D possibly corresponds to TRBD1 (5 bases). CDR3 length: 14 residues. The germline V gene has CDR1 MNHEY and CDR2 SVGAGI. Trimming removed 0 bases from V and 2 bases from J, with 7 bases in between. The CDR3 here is CASSYSEGNYGYTF. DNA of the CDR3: TGTGCCAGCAGTTACTCGGAGGGGAACTATGGCTACACCTTC.

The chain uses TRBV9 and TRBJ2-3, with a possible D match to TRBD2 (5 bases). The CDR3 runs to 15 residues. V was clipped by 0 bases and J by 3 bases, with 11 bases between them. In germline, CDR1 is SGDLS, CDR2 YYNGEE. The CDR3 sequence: CASSVALSGTDTQYF. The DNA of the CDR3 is TGTGCCAGCAGCGTAGCTCTTTCGGGGACAGATACGCAGTATTTT.

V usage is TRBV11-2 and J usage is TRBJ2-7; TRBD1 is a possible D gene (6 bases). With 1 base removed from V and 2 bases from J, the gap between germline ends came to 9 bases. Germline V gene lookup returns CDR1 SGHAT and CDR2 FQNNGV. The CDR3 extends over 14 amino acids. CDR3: CASSLGRGPYEQYF. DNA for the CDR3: TGTGCCAGCAGCTTAGGCAGGGGCCCCTACGAGCAGTACTTC.

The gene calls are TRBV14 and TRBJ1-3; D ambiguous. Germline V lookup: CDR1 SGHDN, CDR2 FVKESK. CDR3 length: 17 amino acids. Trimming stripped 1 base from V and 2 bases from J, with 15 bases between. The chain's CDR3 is CASSQVFGERTGNTIYF. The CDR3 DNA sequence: TGTGCCAGCAGCCAAGTTTTCGGGGAGAGAACTGGAAACACCATATATTTT. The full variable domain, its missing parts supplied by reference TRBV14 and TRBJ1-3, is EAGVTQFPSHSVIEKGQTVTLRCDPISGHDNLYWYRRVMGKEIKFLLHFVKESKQDESGMPNNRFLAERTGGTYSTLKVQPAELEDSGVYFCASSQVFGERTGNTIYFGEGSWLTVV.

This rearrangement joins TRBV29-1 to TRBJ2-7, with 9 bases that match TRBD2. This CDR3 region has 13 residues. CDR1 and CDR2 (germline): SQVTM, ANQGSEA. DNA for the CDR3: TGCAGTGTCGCGGGGGGGGAAGCCTACGAGCAGTACTTC. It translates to CSVAGGEAYEQYF.

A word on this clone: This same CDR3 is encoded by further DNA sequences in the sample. The CDR3 DNA is TGTGCCATCAGTGACCGGAACACTGAAGCTTTCTTT. It is translated as CAISDRNTEAFF. The chain uses TRBV10-3 and TRBJ1-1; no definite D call. The germline CDR1 and CDR2 sequences are ENHRY and SYGVKD. The germline V and J ends were trimmed by 3 bases and 1 base, with 3 bases remaining between them. This CDR3 is built from 12 residues.

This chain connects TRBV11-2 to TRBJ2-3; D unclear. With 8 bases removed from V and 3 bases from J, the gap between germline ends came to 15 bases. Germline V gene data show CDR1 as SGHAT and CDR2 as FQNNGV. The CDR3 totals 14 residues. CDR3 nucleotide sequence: TGTGCCAGCGGAGACCCTAGGAAGACAGATACGCAGTATTTT. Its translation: CASGDPRKTDTQYF.

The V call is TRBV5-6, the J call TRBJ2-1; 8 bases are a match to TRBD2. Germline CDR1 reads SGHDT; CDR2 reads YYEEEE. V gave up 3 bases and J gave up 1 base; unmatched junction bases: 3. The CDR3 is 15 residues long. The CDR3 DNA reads TGTGCCAGCAGCTGGAGCGGGGGTTCCTACAATGAGCAGTTCTTC. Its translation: CASSWSGGSYNEQFF.

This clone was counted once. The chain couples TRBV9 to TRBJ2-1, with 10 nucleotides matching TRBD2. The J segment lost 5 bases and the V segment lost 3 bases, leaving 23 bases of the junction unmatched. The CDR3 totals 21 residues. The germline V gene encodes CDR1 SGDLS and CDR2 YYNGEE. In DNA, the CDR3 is TGTGCCAGCAGCGGCCCACTCGATAGTAGCGGGAGGAGTCGAAGGGACAATGAGCAGTTCTTC. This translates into CASSGPLDSSGRSRRDNEQFF.

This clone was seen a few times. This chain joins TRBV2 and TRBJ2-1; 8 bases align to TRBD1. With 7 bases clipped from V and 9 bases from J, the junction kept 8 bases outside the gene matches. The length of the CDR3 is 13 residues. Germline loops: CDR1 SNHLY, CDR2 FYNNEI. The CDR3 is CASKRTGSSEQFF. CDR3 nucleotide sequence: TGTGCCAGCAAACGGACAGGGTCGAGTGAGCAGTTCTTC.

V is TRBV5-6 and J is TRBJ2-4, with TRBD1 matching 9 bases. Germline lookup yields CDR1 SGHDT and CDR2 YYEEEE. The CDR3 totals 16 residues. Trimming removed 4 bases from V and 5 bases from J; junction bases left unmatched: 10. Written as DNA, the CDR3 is TGTGCCAGCAGCGTTTCCGGGACAGGGATCCAAAACATTCAGTACTTC. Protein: CASSVSGTGIQNIQYF.

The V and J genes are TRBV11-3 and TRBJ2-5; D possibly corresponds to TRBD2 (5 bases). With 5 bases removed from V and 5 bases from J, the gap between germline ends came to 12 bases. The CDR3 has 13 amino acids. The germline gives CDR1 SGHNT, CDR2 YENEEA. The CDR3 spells CASSRRPGETQYF. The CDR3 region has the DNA TGTGCCAGCAGCCGGAGGCCCGGGGAGACCCAGTACTTC.

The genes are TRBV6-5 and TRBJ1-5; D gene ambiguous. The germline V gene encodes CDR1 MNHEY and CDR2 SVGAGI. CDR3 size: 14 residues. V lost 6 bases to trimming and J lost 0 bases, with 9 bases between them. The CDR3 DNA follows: TGTGCCAGCAGGCGGGGAAATAGCAATCAGCCCCAGCATTTT. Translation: CASRRGNSNQPQHF.

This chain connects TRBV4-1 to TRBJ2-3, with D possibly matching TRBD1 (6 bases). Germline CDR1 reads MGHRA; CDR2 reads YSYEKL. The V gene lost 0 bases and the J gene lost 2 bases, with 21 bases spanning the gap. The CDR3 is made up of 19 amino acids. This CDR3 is CASSQDFGAPGATTDTQYF. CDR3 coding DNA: TGCGCCAGCAGCCAAGATTTTGGGGCGCCAGGGGCAACCACAGATACGCAGTATTTT.